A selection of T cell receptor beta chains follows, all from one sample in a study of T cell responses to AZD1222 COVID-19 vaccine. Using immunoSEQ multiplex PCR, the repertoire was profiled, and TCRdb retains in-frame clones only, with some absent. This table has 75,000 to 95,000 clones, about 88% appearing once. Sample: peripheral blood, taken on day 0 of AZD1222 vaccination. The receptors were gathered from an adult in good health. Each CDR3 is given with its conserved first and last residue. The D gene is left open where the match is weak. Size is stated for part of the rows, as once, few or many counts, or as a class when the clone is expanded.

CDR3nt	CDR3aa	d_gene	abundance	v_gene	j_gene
TGCGCCAGCAGCCTCCGGGACACCCAACTAGAAGGGCAGTTCTTC	CASSLRDTQLEGQFF	-	-	TRBV5-1	TRBJ2-1
TGTGCCAGCAGCCCCAGGGGAGAACTGAACACTGAAGCTTTCTTT	CASSPRGELNTEAFF	-	-	TRBV7-2	TRBJ1-1
TGTGCCAGCAGCCAAAGGGGTGGGACCAACGTCCGCGAGCAGTACTTC	CASSQRGGTNVREQYF	-	-	TRBV4-2	TRBJ2-7
TGTGCCAGCAGGGCCACGGCTAGCGGCACCGGGGAGCTGTTTTTT	CASRATASGTGELFF	TRBD2	-	TRBV2	TRBJ2-2
TGTGCCAGCAGTCTAGGGACAGGGGGTTCGGGACAGCCCCAGCATTTT	CASSLGTGGSGQPQHF	TRBD1	-	TRBV28	TRBJ1-5
TGTGCCAGTAGTATAGATGCGAGCGGGGCGACCGGGGAGCTGTTTTTT	CASSIDASGATGELFF	TRBD2	-	TRBV19	TRBJ2-2
TGCGCCAGCAGTCAATCCCCAGGGGACGAGCAGTACTTC	CASSQSPGDEQYF	-	-	TRBV23-1	TRBJ2-7
TGTGCCAGCAGTCCACGGGGGACGAACACCGGGGAGCTGTTTTTT	CASSPRGTNTGELFF	-	-	TRBV7-2	TRBJ2-2
TGTGCCAGCACCCCGGGCAGAAACAAGGCCGGGGAGCTGTTTTTT	CASTPGRNKAGELFF	-	-	TRBV5-4	TRBJ2-2
TGTGCCAGCAGCTTGGGACAGGGGCCTCAAGAGACCCAGTACTTC	CASSLGQGPQETQYF	TRBD1	-	TRBV7-9	TRBJ2-5
TGCGCCAGCAGCCCCGCTGACAGGGGCCTTAATGAAAAACTGTTTTTT	CASSPADRGLNEKLFF	TRBD1	-	TRBV4-1	TRBJ1-4
TGCGCCAGCAGCCAGGAGGCAAAGAGGACTGAAGCTTTCTTT	CASSQEAKRTEAFF	-	-	TRBV4-3	TRBJ1-1
TGCGCCAGCAGCTTGGGGCTTGGAGCCGGGGAGCTGTTTTTT	CASSLGLGAGELFF	-	once	TRBV5-1	TRBJ2-2
TGTGCCAGCACCGAGCGGAACTCCTACAATGAGCAGTTCTTC	CASTERNSYNEQFF	-	few	TRBV28	TRBJ2-1
TGTGCCAGCAGCCCTAGGGTAGCGGCATACAATGAGCAGTTCTTC	CASSPRVAAYNEQFF	-	once	TRBV3-1/TRBV3-2	TRBJ2-1
TGTGCCAGCAGCTTATTGGCGGGGTATGGCTACACCTTC	CASSLLAGYGYTF	-	-	TRBV7-9	TRBJ1-2
TGTGCCACCCGACGGTCGGATTTTAATTCACCCCTCCACTTT	CATRRSDFNSPLHF	-	-	TRBV15	TRBJ1-6
TGCAGCGTTGAAGCCCAGGGCACAGATACGCAGTATTTT	CSVEAQGTDTQYF	-	-	TRBV29-1	TRBJ2-3
TGTGCCAGCAGTGAATATGTCGTAAATGAGCAGTTCTTC	CASSEYVVNEQFF	-	-	TRBV2	TRBJ2-1
TGTGCCATCGCCCAAAATCGGGAGACTGAAGCTTTCTTT	CAIAQNRETEAFF	-	-	TRBV10-3	TRBJ1-1
TGTGCCAGCAGTTTTCTGGCCAGCTCCTACGAGCAGTACTTC	CASSFLASSYEQYF	-	-	TRBV27	TRBJ2-7
TGTGCCAGCAGAGGACAGGGGCCCACCGGGGAGCTGTTTTTT	CASRGQGPTGELFF	TRBD1	-	TRBV6-5	TRBJ2-2
TGCGCCAGCAGCCAACTTCAGGGAGGCTACAATGAGCAGTTCTTC	CASSQLQGGYNEQFF	-	once	TRBV4-1	TRBJ2-1
TGTGCCAGCAGGGACCAGGGGTCCTACGAGCAGTACTTC	CASRDQGSYEQYF	-	-	TRBV6-5	TRBJ2-7
TGTGCCAGCAGTCAGGGACAGGGACGTCAGCCCCAGCATTTT	CASSQGQGRQPQHF	TRBD1	-	TRBV28	TRBJ1-5
TGCGCCAGCAGTCGGGACAGGGGGCAAGCAGATACGCAGTATTTT	CASSRDRGQADTQYF	TRBD1	-	TRBV5-1	TRBJ2-3
TGTGCCAGCAGTTCCAGGGTGAGGGGAGATCAGTACTTC	CASSSRVRGDQYF	-	few	TRBV28	TRBJ2-7
TGTGCCAGCAGCTTCCGAGGCAATCAGCCCCAGCATTTT	CASSFRGNQPQHF	-	-	TRBV7-8	TRBJ1-5
TGTGCCAGTAGTCGGCGACGGGAGACCCAGTACTTC	CASSRRRETQYF	-	-	TRBV19	TRBJ2-5
TGTGCCAGCAGCGTCCATGGGGGGGCACCTGGAAACACCATATATTTT	CASSVHGGAPGNTIYF	-	-	TRBV9	TRBJ1-3
TGTGCCAGCAGCTTAAGTCGAGGTGTCACTGAAGCTTTCTTT	CASSLSRGVTEAFF	-	-	TRBV11-2	TRBJ1-1
TGCGCCAGCAGCTTGGCCAGAGGTAACACTGAAGCTTTCTTT	CASSLARGNTEAFF	-	-	TRBV5-1	TRBJ1-1
TGTGCCAGCAGCTTGCCGGGGGCAGATACGCAGTATTTT	CASSLPGADTQYF	-	-	TRBV7-2	TRBJ2-3
TGTGCCAGCAGCTTGGGAGGAGTAGGGGAGACCCAGTACTTC	CASSLGGVGETQYF	-	-	TRBV7-6	TRBJ2-5
TGTGCCAGCAGTTTAGATAGCTCCGAGCAGTACTTC	CASSLDSSEQYF	-	-	TRBV28	TRBJ2-7
TGTGCCAGCAGTCTCACAGATACGCAGTATTTT	CASSLTDTQYF	-	-	TRBV2	TRBJ2-3
TGTGCCAGCAGTGAAGATAGGGAGTATGGCTACACCTTC	CASSEDREYGYTF	-	-	TRBV2	TRBJ1-2
TGTGCCAGCAGCAAGTGGGTGAACACTGAAGCTTTCTTT	CASSKWVNTEAFF	-	-	TRBV21-1	TRBJ1-1
TGTGCCAGCACCCCGACTGGGATCTACAATGAGCAGTTCTTC	CASTPTGIYNEQFF	-	-	TRBV6-5	TRBJ2-1
TGTGCCAGTAGTCTGGGTAAGAACACTGAAGCTTTCTTT	CASSLGKNTEAFF	-	-	TRBV19	TRBJ1-1
TGCGCCAGCAGCCCCGAGGCAGGTCCCACCGGGGAGCTGTTTTTT	CASSPEAGPTGELFF	-	-	TRBV5-1	TRBJ2-2
TGTGCCAGCAGCTTATTTTCCGGACTCATGAACACTGAAGCTTTCTTT	CASSLFSGLMNTEAFF	-	-	TRBV7-2	TRBJ1-1
TGTGCCAGCAGCTTGGGGGGCAGTTACACCGGGGAGCTGTTTTTT	CASSLGGSYTGELFF	-	few	TRBV9	TRBJ2-2
TGTGCCAGTAGTCCCCGACACTGGACAGATACGCAGTATTTT	CASSPRHWTDTQYF	-	-	TRBV19	TRBJ2-3
TGCAGCGTTTCCGACAGGGGGTTGGGTACTGAAGCTTTCTTT	CSVSDRGLGTEAFF	TRBD1	-	TRBV29-1	TRBJ1-1
TGTGCCAGCAGCCTCCCTGAATACGAGCAGTACTTC	CASSLPEYEQYF	-	once	TRBV7-2	TRBJ2-7
TGCGCCAGCAGCCAAGTAGGTCTAGCGAGGGCGGGCAATGAGCAGTTCTTC	CASSQVGLARAGNEQFF	-	-	TRBV4-1	TRBJ2-1
TGCGCCAGCAGCCCCGGACAGGCCACCGGGGAGCTGTTTTTT	CASSPGQATGELFF	TRBD1	-	TRBV5-1	TRBJ2-2
TGTGCCAGCAGCTTAGCGCAGGCTTATTCACCCCTCCACTTT	CASSLAQAYSPLHF	-	-	TRBV7-9	TRBJ1-6
TGTGCCAGCAGCGTCGGCCGGGGCGGGGAGCTGTTTTTT	CASSVGRGGELFF	-	-	TRBV11-3	TRBJ2-2
TGTGCCAGCAGTTTCAGTCAGAACACTGAAGCTTTCTTT	CASSFSQNTEAFF	-	few	TRBV27	TRBJ1-1
TGTGCCAGCTCCTTCCTCGAGGGCCTCGAGCAGTTCTTC	CASSFLEGLEQFF	-	-	TRBV18	TRBJ2-1
TGTGCCAGCAGGGAGACAGGGTCGAGCAATCAGCCCCAGCATTTT	CASRETGSSNQPQHF	TRBD1	-	TRBV6-5	TRBJ1-5
TGTGCCAGCAGCTTCGGCGGGTCCGAGACCCAGTACTTC	CASSFGGSETQYF	-	-	TRBV11-3	TRBJ2-5
TGTGCCAGCAGCTCGACTTCTAGCGGGGAGCAGTATTTT	CASSSTSSGEQYF	TRBD2	-	TRBV7-3	TRBJ2-3